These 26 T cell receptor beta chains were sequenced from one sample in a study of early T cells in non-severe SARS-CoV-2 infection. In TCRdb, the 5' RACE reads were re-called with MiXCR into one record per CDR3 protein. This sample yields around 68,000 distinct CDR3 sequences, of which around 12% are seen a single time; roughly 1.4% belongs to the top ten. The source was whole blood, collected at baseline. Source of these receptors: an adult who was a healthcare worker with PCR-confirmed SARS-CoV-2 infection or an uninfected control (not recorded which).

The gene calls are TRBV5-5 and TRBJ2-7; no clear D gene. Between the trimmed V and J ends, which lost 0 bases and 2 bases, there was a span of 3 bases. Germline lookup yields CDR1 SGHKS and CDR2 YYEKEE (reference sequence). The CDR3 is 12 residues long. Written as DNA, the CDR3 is TGTGCCAGCAGCTTGGGAACCTACGAGCAGTACTTC. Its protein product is CASSLGTYEQYF.

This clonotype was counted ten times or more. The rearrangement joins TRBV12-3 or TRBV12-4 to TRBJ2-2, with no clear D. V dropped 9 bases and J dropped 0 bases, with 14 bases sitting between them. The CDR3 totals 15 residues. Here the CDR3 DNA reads TGTGCCAGTACTCCTGCTGGGTCGAACACCGGGGAGCTGTTTTTT. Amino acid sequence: CASTPAGSNTGELFF.

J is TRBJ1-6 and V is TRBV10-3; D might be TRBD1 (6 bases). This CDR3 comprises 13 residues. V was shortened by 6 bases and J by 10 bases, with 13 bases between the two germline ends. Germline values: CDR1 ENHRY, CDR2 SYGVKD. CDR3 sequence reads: CAISGDTASPLHF. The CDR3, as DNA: TGTGCCATCAGCGGGGACACCGCCTCACCCCTCCACTTT.

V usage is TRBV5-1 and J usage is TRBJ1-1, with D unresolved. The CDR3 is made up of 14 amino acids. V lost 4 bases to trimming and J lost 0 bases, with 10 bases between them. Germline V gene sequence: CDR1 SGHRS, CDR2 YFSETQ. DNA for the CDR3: TGCGCCAGCAGCCAAGTCGACCTGAACACTGAAGCTTTCTTT. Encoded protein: CASSQVDLNTEAFF.

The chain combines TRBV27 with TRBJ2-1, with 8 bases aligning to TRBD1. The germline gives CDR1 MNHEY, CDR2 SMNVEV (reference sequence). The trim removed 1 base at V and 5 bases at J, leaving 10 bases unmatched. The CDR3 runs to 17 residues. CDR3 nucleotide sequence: TGTGCCAGCAGTTTATTCCCCTCAGGGGGCGCCGACAATGAGCAGTTCTTC. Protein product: CASSLFPSGGADNEQFF.

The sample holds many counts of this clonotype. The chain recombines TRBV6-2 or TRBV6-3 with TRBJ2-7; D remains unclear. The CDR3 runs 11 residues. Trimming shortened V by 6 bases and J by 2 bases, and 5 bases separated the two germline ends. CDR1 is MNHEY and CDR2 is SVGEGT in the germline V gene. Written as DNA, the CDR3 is TGTGCCAGCAGAGGGACCTACGAGCAGTACTTC. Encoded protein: CASRGTYEQYF.

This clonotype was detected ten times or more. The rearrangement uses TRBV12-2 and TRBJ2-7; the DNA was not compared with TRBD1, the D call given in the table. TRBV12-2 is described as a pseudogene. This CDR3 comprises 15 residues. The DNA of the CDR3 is TGTGCAAGTCGCTTAGAGAACAGGGCTATCTACGAGCAGTACTTC. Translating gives CASRLENRAIYEQYF.

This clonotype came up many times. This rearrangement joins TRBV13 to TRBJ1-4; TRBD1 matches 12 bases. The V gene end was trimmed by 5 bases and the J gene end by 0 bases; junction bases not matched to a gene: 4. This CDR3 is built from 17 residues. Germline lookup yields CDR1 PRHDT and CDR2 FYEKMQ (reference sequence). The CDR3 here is CASSAGQGATTNEKLFF. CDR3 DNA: TGTGCCAGCAGCGCGGGACAGGGGGCCACAACTAATGAAAAACTGTTTTTT.

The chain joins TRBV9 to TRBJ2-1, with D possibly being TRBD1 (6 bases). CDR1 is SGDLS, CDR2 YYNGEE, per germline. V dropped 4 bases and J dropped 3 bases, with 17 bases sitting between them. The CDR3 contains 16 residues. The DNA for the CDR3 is TGTGCCAGCAGCCCGAGACCAGGGGAAGACTACAATGAGCAGTTCTTC. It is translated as CASSPRPGEDYNEQFF.

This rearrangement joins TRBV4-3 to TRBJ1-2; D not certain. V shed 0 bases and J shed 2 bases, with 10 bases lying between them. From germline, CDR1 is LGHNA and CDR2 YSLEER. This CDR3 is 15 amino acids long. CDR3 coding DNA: TGCGCCAGCAGCCAAGATCCCGCAATAAACTATGGCTACACCTTC. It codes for CASSQDPAINYGYTF.

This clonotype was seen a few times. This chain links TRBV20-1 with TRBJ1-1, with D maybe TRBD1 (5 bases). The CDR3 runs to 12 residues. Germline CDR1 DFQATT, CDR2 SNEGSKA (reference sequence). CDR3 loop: CRALGVMTEAFF. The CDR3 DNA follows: TGCAGGGCACTAGGGGTTATGACTGAAGCTTTCTTT.

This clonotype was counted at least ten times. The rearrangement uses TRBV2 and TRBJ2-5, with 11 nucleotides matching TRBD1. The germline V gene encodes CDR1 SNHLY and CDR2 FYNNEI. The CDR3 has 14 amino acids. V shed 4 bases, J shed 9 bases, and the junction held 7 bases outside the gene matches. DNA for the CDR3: TGTGCCAGCAGTGGGCAACCGGGACAGGGGGCCCAGTACTTC. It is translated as CASSGQPGQGAQYF.

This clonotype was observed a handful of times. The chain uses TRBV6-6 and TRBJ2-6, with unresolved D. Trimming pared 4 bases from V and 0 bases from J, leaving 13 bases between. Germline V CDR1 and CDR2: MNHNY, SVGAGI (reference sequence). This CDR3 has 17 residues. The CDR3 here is CASSSTATFSGANVLTF. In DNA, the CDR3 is TGTGCCAGCAGTTCCACGGCTACATTCTCTGGGGCCAACGTCCTGACTTTC.

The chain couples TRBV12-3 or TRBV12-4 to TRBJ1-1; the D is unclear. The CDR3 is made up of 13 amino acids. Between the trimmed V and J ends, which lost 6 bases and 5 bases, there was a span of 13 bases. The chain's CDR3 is CASRIRRRTEAFF. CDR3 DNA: TGTGCCAGCAGAATAAGACGAAGAACTGAAGCTTTCTTT.

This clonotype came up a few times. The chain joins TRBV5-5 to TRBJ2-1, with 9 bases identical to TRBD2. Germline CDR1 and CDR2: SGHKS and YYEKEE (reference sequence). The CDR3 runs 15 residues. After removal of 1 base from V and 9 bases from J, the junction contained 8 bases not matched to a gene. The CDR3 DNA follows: TGTGCCAGCAGCTTGTATCTCGCGGGAGGGGGTGAGCAGTTCTTC. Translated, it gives CASSLYLAGGGEQFF.

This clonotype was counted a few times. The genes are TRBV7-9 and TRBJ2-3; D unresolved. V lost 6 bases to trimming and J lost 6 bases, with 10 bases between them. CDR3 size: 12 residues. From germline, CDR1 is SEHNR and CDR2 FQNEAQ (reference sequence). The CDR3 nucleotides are TGTGCCAGCAGACGAGACGTGGATACGCAGTATTTT. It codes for CASRRDVDTQYF.

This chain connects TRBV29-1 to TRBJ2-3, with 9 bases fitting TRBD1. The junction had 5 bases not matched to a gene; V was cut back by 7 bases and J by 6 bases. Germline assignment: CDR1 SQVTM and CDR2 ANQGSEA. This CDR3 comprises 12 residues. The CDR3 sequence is CSAETGGDTQYF. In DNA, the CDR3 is TGCAGCGCAGAGACAGGGGGTGATACGCAGTATTTT.

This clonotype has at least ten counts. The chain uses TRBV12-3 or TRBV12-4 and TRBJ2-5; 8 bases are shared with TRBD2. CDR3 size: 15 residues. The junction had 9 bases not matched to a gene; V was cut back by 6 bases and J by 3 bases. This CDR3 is CASRTSGRREETQYF. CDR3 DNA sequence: TGTGCCAGCAGAACAAGCGGGAGACGGGAAGAGACCCAGTACTTC.

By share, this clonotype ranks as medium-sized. The CDR3 bases are TGCAGTGCTAAGGGGGGGGTAGATTCGGGTGAGCAGTTCTTC. Amino acids: CSAKGGVDSGEQFF. The chain recombines TRBV20-1 with TRBJ2-1, with a tentative D call TRBD2 (7 bases). The germline gives CDR1 DFQATT, CDR2 SNEGSKA (reference sequence). The CDR3 extends over 14 amino acids. V lost 4 bases to trimming and J lost 9 bases, with 19 bases between them.

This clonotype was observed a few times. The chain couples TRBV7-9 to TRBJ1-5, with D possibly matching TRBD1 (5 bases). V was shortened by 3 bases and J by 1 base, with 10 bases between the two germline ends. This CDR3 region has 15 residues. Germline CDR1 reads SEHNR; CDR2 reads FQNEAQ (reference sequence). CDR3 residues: CASSFQGRSNQPQHF. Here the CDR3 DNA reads TGTGCCAGCAGCTTTCAGGGTCGGAGCAATCAGCCCCAGCATTTT.

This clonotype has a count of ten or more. CDR3 coding DNA: TGTGCCAGCTTCTACCCGGGGGGCTACACCTTC. As protein: CASFYPGGYTF. V gene TRBV7-2 combines with J gene TRBJ1-2, with D unresolved. Germline V CDR1 and CDR2: SGHTA, FQGNSA. The CDR3 sequence is 11 residues long. The V end was cut by 8 bases, the J end by 8 bases, with 12 bases between.

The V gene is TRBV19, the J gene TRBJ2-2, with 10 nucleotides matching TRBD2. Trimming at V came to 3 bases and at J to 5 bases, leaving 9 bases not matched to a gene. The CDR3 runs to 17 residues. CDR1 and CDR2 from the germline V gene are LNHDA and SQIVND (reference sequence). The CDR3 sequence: CASSIVLAGAWTGELFF. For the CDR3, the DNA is TGTGCCAGTAGTATTGTCCTAGCGGGAGCGTGGACCGGGGAGCTGTTTTTT.

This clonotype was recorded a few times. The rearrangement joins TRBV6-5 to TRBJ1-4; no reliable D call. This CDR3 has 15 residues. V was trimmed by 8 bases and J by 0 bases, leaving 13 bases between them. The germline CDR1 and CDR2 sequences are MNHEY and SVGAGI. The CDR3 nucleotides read TGTGCCAGCCGACTTCTTCCAGCAACTAATGAAAAACTGTTTTTT. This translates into CASRLLPATNEKLFF.

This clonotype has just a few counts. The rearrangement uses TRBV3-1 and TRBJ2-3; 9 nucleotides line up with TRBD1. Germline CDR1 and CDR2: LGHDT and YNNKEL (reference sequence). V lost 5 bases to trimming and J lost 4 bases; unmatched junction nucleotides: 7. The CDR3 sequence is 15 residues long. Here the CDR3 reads CASSEQGARADTQYF. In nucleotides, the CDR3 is TGTGCCAGCAGCGAACAGGGGGCACGAGCAGATACGCAGTATTTT.

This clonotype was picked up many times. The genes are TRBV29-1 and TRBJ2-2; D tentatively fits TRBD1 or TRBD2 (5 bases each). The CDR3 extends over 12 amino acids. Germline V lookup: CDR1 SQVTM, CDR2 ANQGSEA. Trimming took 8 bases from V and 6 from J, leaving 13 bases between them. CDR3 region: CSSEGTAGELFF. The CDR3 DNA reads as TGCAGCTCCGAGGGGACCGCCGGGGAGCTGTTTTTT.

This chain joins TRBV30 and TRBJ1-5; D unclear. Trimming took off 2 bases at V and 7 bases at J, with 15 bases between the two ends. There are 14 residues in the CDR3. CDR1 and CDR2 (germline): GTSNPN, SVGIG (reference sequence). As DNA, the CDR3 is TGTGCCTGGAGTATCAGCAGTGCAACCCAGCCCCAGCATTTT. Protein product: CAWSISSATQPQHF.